The 15 T cell receptor beta chains below all came from one sample that was sequenced in a study of cytomegalovirus exposure and HLA in healthy donors. The PCR used 60 Vbeta and 13 Jbeta primers. Profiling relied on immunoSEQ multiplex PCR, and the TCRdb table lists in-frame clones only, not all of them. The sample has some 140,000 clones, about four fifths seen once; the top ten hold 4% to 5.5%. Sequencing was carried out using PBMCs. All receptors come from a man in his thirties or forties in good health.

The chain recombines TRBV9 with TRBJ1-1; D unclear. Between the trimmed V and J ends, which lost 4 bases and 4 bases, there was a span of 23 bases. The length of the CDR3 is 17 residues. Looked up from germline, CDR1 is SGDLS and CDR2 is YYNGEE. DNA for the CDR3: TGTGCCAGCAGCCTCACGGGGATGGAAGTGATGGTCACTGAAGCTTTCTTT. Amino acids: CASSLTGMEVMVTEAFF.

This chain connects TRBV2 to TRBJ2-7, with 8 positions matching TRBD2. Looked up from germline, CDR1 is SNHLY and CDR2 is FYNNEI. The junction had 5 bases not matched to a gene; V was cut back by 7 bases and J by 3 bases. CDR3 length: 13 amino acids. CDR3 in amino acids: CASKRERGYEQYF. CDR3 DNA: TGTGCCAGCAAGCGGGAGAGGGGCTACGAGCAGTACTTC.

The genes are TRBV25-1 and TRBJ2-7; TRBD1 agrees at 8 bases. This CDR3 spans 16 amino acids. Germline V gene sequence: CDR1 MGHDK, CDR2 SYGVNS. Trimming took 3 bases from V and 4 from J; bases not matched to a gene: 11. DNA of the CDR3: TGTGCCAGCAGTGAGGGTGCGAGGACAGGGAAATACGAGCAGTACTTC. Translating gives CASSEGARTGKYEQYF.

The gene calls are TRBV28 and TRBJ1-3; 8 nucleotides match TRBD1. The CDR3 has 16 amino acids. Trimming at V came to 5 bases and at J to 3 bases, leaving 9 bases not matched to a gene. The germline gives CDR1 MDHEN, CDR2 SYDVKM. The CDR3 sequence is CASSPSQGAHGNTIYF. CDR3 in DNA: TGTGCCAGCAGTCCGAGTCAGGGGGCGCATGGAAACACCATATATTTT.

The chain uses TRBV7-3 and TRBJ2-1; D uncertain. Germline CDR1 reads SGHTA; CDR2 reads FQGTGA. V was cut by 1 base and J by 8 bases, with 12 bases left in between. CDR3 length equals 14 residues. The CDR3 nucleotides read TGTGCCAGCAGCTTAAATGTGCGCCCCGATGAGCAGTTCTTC. It codes for CASSLNVRPDEQFF. Variable domain in full (rest from reference TRBV7-3 and TRBJ2-1): GAGVSQTPSNKVTEKGKYVELRCDPISGHTALYWYRQSLGQGPEFLIYFQGTGAADDSGLPNDRFFAVRPEGSVSTLKIQRTERGDSAVYLCASSLNVRPDEQFFGPGTRLTVL.

The CDR3 DNA follows: TGCGCCAGCAGCCAAGAGGGCAGGTGGGAGCGGGGTTCCTACAATGAGCAGTTCTTC. Encoded protein: CASSQEGRWERGSYNEQFF. The chain employs TRBV4-3 and TRBJ2-1, with 7 bases aligning to TRBD2. Per germline, CDR1 LGHNA and CDR2 YSLEER. There are 19 residues in the CDR3. J gave up 1 base and V 0 bases, and 12 bases lay outside the gene matches.

The chain uses TRBV28 and TRBJ1-3; no firm D call. This CDR3 comprises 17 residues. Germline CDR1 is MDHEN and CDR2 is SYDVKM. V was clipped by 8 bases and J by 1 base, with 21 bases between them. The CDR3 DNA reads TGTGCCAGCTCGCCGGGATGGGGTACCTTATCTGGAAACACCATATATTTT. It yields the protein CASSPGWGTLSGNTIYF.

The chain has TRBV7-8 and TRBJ2-1, with D perhaps matching TRBD2 (6 bases). The CDR3 has 17 residues. Trimming removed 5 bases at V and 2 bases at J, with 19 bases between. From germline, CDR1 is SGHVS and CDR2 FQNEAQ. The CDR3 nucleotides read TGTGCCAGCAGCCCCGAGCAGGCGGGATTGCCCTACAATGAGCAGTTCTTC. Translating it yields CASSPEQAGLPYNEQFF.

This chain uses TRBV27 with TRBJ2-1, with 10 bases lining up with TRBD2. The V and J ends lost 4 bases and 3 bases, in that order; junction bases with no gene match: 6. This CDR3 contains 16 residues. The germline gives CDR1 MNHEY, CDR2 SMNVEV (reference sequence). CDR3 sequence: CASSSSSGRNYNEQFF. The CDR3 DNA reads TGTGCCAGCAGTTCGAGTAGCGGGAGGAACTACAATGAGCAGTTCTTC.

CDR3 nucleotide sequence: TGTGCCAGTAGTATAGCTGCTTCCTACGAGCAGTACTTC. Its translation is CASSIAASYEQYF. The rearrangement uses TRBV19 and TRBJ2-5; D unclear. The J call may be faulty, since TRBJ2-7 better matches the DNA end. CDR1 LNHDA and CDR2 SQIVND come from the germline V gene (reference sequence). The CDR3 loop spans 13 amino acids.

V gene TRBV11-2 combines with J gene TRBJ2-5, with a possible D match to TRBD2 (5 bases). CDR3 length equals 14 residues. V gave up 10 bases and J gave up 5 bases, with 20 bases separating them. Germline CDR1 SGHAT, CDR2 FQNNGV. CDR3 bases: TGTGCCACCGTTCGAGGGCCAGGTCGGGAGACCCAGTACTTC. The encoded protein is CATVRGPGRETQYF.

The CDR3 reads CASRLGATGNTIYF. CDR3 in DNA: TGTGCCAGTAGGCTAGGGGCAACTGGAAACACCATATATTTT. J is TRBJ1-3 and V is TRBV19, with D maybe TRBD1 (5 bases). The CDR3 length is 14 residues. CDR1 LNHDA and CDR2 SQIVND come from the germline V gene (reference sequence). Trimming removed 6 bases at V and 2 bases at J, with 11 bases between.

This clone was seen a few times. The chain couples TRBV28 to TRBJ2-1; 8 bases match TRBD2. Trimming at V came to 6 bases and at J to 9 bases, leaving 7 bases not matched to a gene. The germline CDR1 and CDR2 sequences are MDHEN and SYDVKM. The CDR3 length is 13 residues. CDR3 amino acids: CASSPVAGGEQFF. CDR3 nucleotide sequence: TGTGCCAGCAGCCCTGTGGCGGGGGGTGAGCAGTTCTTC.

This chain connects TRBV28 to TRBJ2-2; 10 positions match TRBD1. With V trimmed by 4 bases and J by 5 bases, 7 bases remained unmatched. The CDR3 totals 16 residues. In germline, CDR1 is MDHEN, CDR2 SYDVKM. Here the CDR3 reads CASSSPGTGVTGELFF. The CDR3 DNA reads as TGTGCCAGCAGTTCACCCGGGACAGGGGTAACCGGGGAGCTGTTTTTT.

The chain links TRBV19 to TRBJ2-5; 8 positions match TRBD2. This CDR3 region has 14 residues. J was trimmed by 4 bases and V by 4 bases; bases with no gene match: 5. CDR1 is LNHDA and CDR2 is SQIVND in the germline V gene (reference sequence). CDR3 protein: CASSTTSGPETQYF. The CDR3 coding sequence is TGTGCCAGTAGTACTACTAGCGGACCAGAGACCCAGTACTTC.